These 18 T cell receptor beta chains came from one sample sequenced in a study of blood T cell repertoires in COVID-19. Clones were read by immunoSEQ multiplex PCR, and TCRdb kept only the in-frame ones, dropping some. The sample holds about 59,000 clones, 80% to 95% seen once. The specimen was peripheral blood. The receptors here all came from an elderly man with acute or convalescent COVID-19.

V is TRBV7-2 and J is TRBJ1-4; D possibly corresponds to TRBD1 (6 bases). The V end lost 5 bases, the J end lost 4 bases, and 8 bases lay between the germline ends. The CDR3 spans 13 residues. CDR1 SGHTA and CDR2 FQGNSA come from the germline V gene. CDR3: CASSRDINEKLFF. CDR3 coding DNA: TGTGCCAGCAGCCGGGACATTAATGAAAAACTGTTTTTT.

The count of this clone is one. The chain employs TRBV10-3 and TRBJ1-2, with D possibly being TRBD1 (5 bases). Germline V gene lookup returns CDR1 ENHRY and CDR2 SYGVKD. Between the trimmed V and J ends, which lost 2 bases and 5 bases, there was a span of 9 bases. CDR3 length equals 13 residues. CDR3 in amino acids: CAISEEAGYGYTF. Here the CDR3 DNA reads TGTGCCATCAGTGAGGAGGCAGGGTATGGCTACACCTTC.

The rearrangement joins TRBV5-1 to TRBJ2-1, with 10 bases identical to TRBD2. Trimming at V came to 3 bases and at J to 7 bases, leaving 7 bases not matched to a gene. CDR1 and CDR2 from the germline V gene are SGHRS and YFSETQ. The CDR3 has 15 residues. CDR3 nucleotides: TGCGCCAGCAGCTCCTCCGGGACTAGCGAAAATGAGCAGTTCTTC. It specifies CASSSSGTSENEQFF. Combining the CDR3 with reference TRBV5-1 and TRBJ2-1 gives the whole variable domain KAGVTQTPRYLIKTRGQQVTLSCSPISGHRSVSWYQQTPGQGLQFLFEYFSETQRNKGNFPGRFSGRQFSNSRSEMNVSTLELGDSALYLCASSSSGTSENEQFFGPGTRLTVL.

CDR3 bases: TGTGCCAGCAGCACTCCAGGGACCGGGGAGCTGTTTTTT. Translated: CASSTPGTGELFF. The chain recombines TRBV27 with TRBJ2-2; D possibly corresponds to TRBD1 (5 bases). V lost 6 bases, J lost 5 bases, and 10 bases lay in between. Germline V CDR1 and CDR2: MNHEY, SMNVEV (reference sequence). The CDR3 is made up of 13 amino acids.

The chain combines TRBV5-5 with TRBJ1-5, with 9 bases identical to TRBD1. This CDR3 spans 15 amino acids. V gave up 4 bases and J gave up 4 bases; unmatched junction bases: 6. Germline CDR1 reads SGHKS; CDR2 reads YYEKEE (reference sequence). The CDR3 reads CASSPGTGRNQPQHF. The CDR3 nucleotides are TGTGCCAGCAGCCCGGGGACAGGGAGGAATCAGCCCCAGCATTTT.

The chain couples TRBV6-1 to TRBJ2-3; 7 bases align to TRBD1. Trimming took 2 bases from V and 2 from J; bases not matched to a gene: 4. The germline CDR1 and CDR2 sequences are MNHNS and SASEGT. The CDR3 is made up of 15 amino acids. The CDR3 DNA is TGTGCCAGCAGTGAACAGGGGGTAATCACAGATACGCAGTATTTT. It is translated as CASSEQGVITDTQYF.

The chain has TRBV28 and TRBJ2-7; 7 nucleotides agree with TRBD1. Germline CDR1 is MDHEN and CDR2 is SYDVKM. This CDR3 is built from 16 residues. After removal of 6 bases from V and 5 bases from J, the junction contained 16 bases not matched to a gene. CDR3 coding DNA: TGTGCCAGCAGCCCAGGGGGAAACAGGGGAAGGGACGAGCAGTACTTC. It translates to CASSPGGNRGRDEQYF.

V is TRBV2 and J is TRBJ2-5, with D unclear. The CDR3 totals 11 residues. CDR1 and CDR2 from the germline V gene are SNHLY and FYNNEI. V dropped 2 bases and J dropped 7 bases, with 5 bases sitting between them. CDR3 bases: TGTGCCAGCAGTGAAACTGGGACCCAGTACTTC. This sequence encodes CASSETGTQYF.

The genes are TRBV24-1 and TRBJ2-3, with D possibly matching TRBD1 (5 bases). CDR3 length equals 15 residues. In germline, CDR1 is KGHDR, CDR2 SFDVKD. The germline V and J ends were trimmed by 2 bases and 2 bases, with 10 bases remaining between them. The CDR3 DNA is TGTGCCACCAGTGATTCCCCGGACACCACAGATACGCAGTATTTT. Translating it yields CATSDSPDTTDTQYF.

This clone was observed a few times. V and J are TRBV5-6 and TRBJ2-5; possibly TRBD2 for D (5 bases). The germline gives CDR1 SGHDT, CDR2 YYEEEE. The V gene lost 4 bases and the J gene lost 4 bases, with 17 bases spanning the gap. This CDR3 is 15 amino acids long. The CDR3 reads CASSRPWTGIETQYF. In DNA form, the CDR3 reads TGTGCCAGCAGCCGCCCCTGGACGGGGATAGAGACCCAGTACTTC.

The J gene is TRBJ2-2, the V gene TRBV6-1; no firm D call. CDR3 length equals 15 residues. CDR1 and CDR2 from the germline V gene are MNHNS and SASEGT. V lost 0 bases and J 9 bases, leaving 14 bases between the germline ends. Written as DNA, the CDR3 is TGTGCCAGCAGTGAAGCGCTTCTAGTACCTCGGGAGCTGTTTTTT. It specifies CASSEALLVPRELFF.

The chain has TRBV5-1 and TRBJ2-2, with D hard to call. V was clipped by 0 bases and J by 4 bases, with 7 bases between them. The CDR3 sequence is 14 residues long. The V gene's germline CDR1 is SGHRS and CDR2 YFSETQ. CDR3 region: CASSLARSTGELFF. The CDR3 bases are TGCGCCAGCAGCTTGGCCCGGAGCACCGGGGAGCTGTTTTTT.

This chain joins TRBV2 and TRBJ2-7; D perhaps matches TRBD2 (6 bases). Trimming cost V 4 bases and J 5 bases, with 9 bases left between them. Per germline, CDR1 SNHLY and CDR2 FYNNEI. CDR3 size: 12 residues. The DNA for the CDR3 is TGTGCCAGCAGTGGGAGGGGCAACGAGCAGTACTTC. It yields the protein CASSGRGNEQYF.

The rearrangement links TRBV18 to TRBJ1-5; D perhaps matches TRBD1 (5 bases). Looked up from germline, CDR1 is KGHSH and CDR2 is LQKENI. CDR3 size: 14 residues. V was clipped by 6 bases and J by 0 bases, with 9 bases between them. CDR3 loop: CASSGGDSNQPQHF. CDR3 nucleotide sequence: TGTGCCAGCTCTGGGGGGGATAGCAATCAGCCCCAGCATTTT.

The chain carries TRBV3-1 (or the pseudogene TRBV3-2) and TRBJ1-4; possibly TRBD1 for D (6 bases). The CDR3 is 14 residues long. Trimming cost V 3 bases and J 7 bases, with 12 bases left between them. CDR1 is LGHDT and CDR2 is YNNKEL in the germline V gene (reference sequence). This chain's CDR3 is CASSHWTEVEKLFF. The DNA of the CDR3 is TGTGCCAGCAGCCATTGGACAGAGGTTGAAAAACTGTTTTTT.

This chain links TRBV5-1 with TRBJ1-5; D not certain. The CDR3 runs to 16 residues. Per the germline V gene, CDR1 is SGHRS and CDR2 is YFSETQ. V was shortened by 0 bases and J by 1 base, with 11 bases between the two germline ends. The CDR3: CASSLGGWNSNQPQHF. CDR3 DNA sequence: TGCGCCAGCAGCTTGGGCGGGTGGAACAGCAATCAGCCCCAGCATTTT.

The chain links TRBV10-3 to TRBJ1-6, with TRBD1 matching 8 bases. Germline CDR1 is ENHRY and CDR2 is SYGVKD. This CDR3 is 17 amino acids long. J was trimmed by 7 bases and V by 0 bases; bases with no gene match: 8. CDR3 amino acids: CAISESVGQGPNSPLHF. Written as DNA, the CDR3 is TGTGCCATCAGTGAGTCGGTCGGACAGGGCCCAAATTCACCCCTCCACTTT.

V is TRBV7-9 and J is TRBJ1-1; D is possibly TRBD1 (5 bases). Germline values: CDR1 SEHNR, CDR2 FQNEAQ (reference sequence). The CDR3 loop spans 15 amino acids. The V and J ends lost 8 bases and 3 bases respectively, with 19 bases between them. The chain's CDR3 is CASVHRSSMDTEAFF. The DNA for the CDR3 is TGTGCCAGCGTTCACAGGAGTAGTATGGACACTGAAGCTTTCTTT.